This T cell receptor beta chain stems from a study of T cells in tuberculosis. Study-level background: In South Africa, adults with active tuberculosis were compared with IGRA-negative and latently infected IGRA-positive adolescents.

A few counts support this clone. What it recognizes is unknown. Assay used: immunoSEQ multiplex PCR; TCRdb lists only in-frame clones, some missing. Of 30,000 to 35,000 clones in the sample, roughly nine tenths were seen once. Study conclusions and caveats: Shorter CDR3-alpha in active tuberculosis partly drove smaller distances.

CDR3 length: 13 amino acids. Germline CDR1 is SGHKS and CDR2 is YYEKEE (reference sequence). Trimming took off 7 bases at V and 7 bases at J, with 15 bases between the two ends. The J gene is TRBJ1-5, the V gene TRBV5-5, with D maybe TRBD1 (6 bases). The sample comprised PBMCs. The receptor was derived from a donor aged 5 to 30 with latent tuberculosis or without tuberculosis infection. The CDR3 loop reads CASQGKPEQPQHF. As DNA, the CDR3 is TGTGCCAGCCAGGGGAAGCCCGAACAGCCCCAGCATTTT.